This TCR beta chain is from a study of naive and memory T cell subsets. Study-level findings and limits: A clonotype means one alpha or beta sequence, not an alpha/beta pair.

An equimolar mix of two oligonucleotides served as the beta constant-region primer for TRBC1 and TRBC2. A 12-nucleotide UMI and the SP2 primer were added to the cDNA 3' end by oligonucleotide ligation. TCRdb re-called the UMI-ligation and nested PCR reads through MiXCR, storing one row per CDR3 protein. The sample has around 40,000 distinct CDR3 sequences, about 14% seen once. This CDR3 is 14 amino acids long. Per the germline V gene, CDR1 is SGHAT and CDR2 is FQNNGV. With 6 bases clipped from V and 1 base from J, the junction kept 0 bases outside the gene matches. In this sample, this clonotype turned up many times. What it recognizes is unknown. CD4+ T cell IFNgamma after overnight CMV lysate exposure gave donor CMV status.

The chain joins TRBV11-2 to TRBJ2-2; 9 positions match TRBD2. The specimen was effector memory CD4+ T cells from blood. Subset indicated: effector memory, CD45RA- CD27-. This receptor was obtained from a human donor in good health. Here the CDR3 reads CASRTSGNTGELFF. The DNA of the CDR3 is TGTGCCAGCAGGACTAGCGGGAACACCGGGGAGCTGTTTTTT.